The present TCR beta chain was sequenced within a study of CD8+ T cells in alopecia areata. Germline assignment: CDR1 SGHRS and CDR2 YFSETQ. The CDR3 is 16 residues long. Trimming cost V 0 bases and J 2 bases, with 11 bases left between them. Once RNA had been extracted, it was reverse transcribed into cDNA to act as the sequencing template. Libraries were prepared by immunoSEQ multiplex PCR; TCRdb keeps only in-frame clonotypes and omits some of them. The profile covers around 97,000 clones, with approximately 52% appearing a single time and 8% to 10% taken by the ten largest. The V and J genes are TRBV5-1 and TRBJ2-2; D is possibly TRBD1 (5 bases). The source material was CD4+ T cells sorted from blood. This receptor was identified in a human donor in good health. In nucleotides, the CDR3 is TGCGCCAGCAGCTTGGTACAGGTTCGAAACACCGGGGAGCTGTTTTTT. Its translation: CASSLVQVRNTGELFF.